The 4 T cell receptor beta chains below come from one sample, sequenced in a study of cytomegalovirus exposure and HLA in healthy donors. Researchers ran the PCR with 60 Vbeta and 13 Jbeta primers. Clones were sequenced by immunoSEQ multiplex PCR, and TCRdb holds only the in-frame ones, with some missing. The sample has about 160,000 clones, almost 85% seen once. The sample comprised PBMCs. The receptors come from a man aged 25 to 40 in good health and CMV-seronegative.

J is TRBJ2-7 and V is TRBV4-1; 8 positions match TRBD1. The junction had 8 bases not matched to a gene; V was cut back by 4 bases and J by 6 bases. The CDR3 runs 14 residues. Germline loops: CDR1 MGHRA, CDR2 YSYEKL. CDR3 sequence: CASSRGDRITEQYF. The DNA for the CDR3 is TGCGCCAGCAGCCGAGGGGACAGGATAACCGAGCAGTACTTC.

This rearrangement joins TRBV2 to TRBJ2-4, with 13 bases identical to TRBD2. The ends lost 6 bases at V and 8 bases at J; junction bases unmatched: 4. Germline-derived CDR1 and CDR2 are SNHLY and FYNNEI. The CDR3 is 14 residues long. The CDR3 here is CASRAGLAGDIQYF. The DNA for the CDR3 is TGTGCCAGCAGGGCAGGACTAGCGGGGGACATTCAGTACTTC.

The rearrangement uses TRBV28 and TRBJ2-3; D uncertain. The germline CDR1 and CDR2 sequences are MDHEN and SYDVKM. This CDR3 is 14 amino acids long. V gave up 6 bases and J gave up 2 bases, with 12 bases separating them. The CDR3 bases are TGTGCCAGCAGATCGGTCCTTCACACAGATACGCAGTATTTT. It yields the protein CASRSVLHTDTQYF.

The chain links TRBV18 to TRBJ1-1, with TRBD1 as a possible D gene (6 bases). Per the germline V gene, CDR1 is KGHSH and CDR2 is LQKENI. This CDR3 contains 16 residues. The V end lost 7 bases, the J end lost 2 bases, and 20 bases lay between the germline ends. The DNA for the CDR3 is TGTGCCAGCTATAGGAACAGGGACACCCTAAACACTGAAGCTTTCTTT. Protein product: CASYRNRDTLNTEAFF.